Following are 8 T cell receptor beta chains from one sample sequenced in a study of blood T cell repertoires in COVID-19. Here immunoSEQ multiplex PCR was the method, and the copy in TCRdb shows in-frame clones only, minus some. The table lists roughly 400,000 clones, under 90% of them singletons. Sequencing was carried out using PBMCs or T cells enriched from blood (not recorded which). The receptor set was obtained from a woman aged 25 to 39 who had recovered from COVID-19.

The chain has TRBV28 and TRBJ2-7; the D is unclear. Germline V CDR1 and CDR2: MDHEN, SYDVKM. CDR3 length: 11 amino acids. V was shortened by 6 bases and J by 6 bases, with 9 bases between the two germline ends. The CDR3 DNA follows: TGTGCCAGCAGCCCTAACCGCGAGCAGTACTTC. Its translation is CASSPNREQYF.

The chain carries TRBV19 and TRBJ1-1; D call uncertain. V was shortened by 3 bases and J by 3 bases, with 17 bases between the two germline ends. The germline CDR1 and CDR2 sequences are LNHDA and SQIVND (reference sequence). This CDR3 is 16 amino acids long. This CDR3 reads CASSMSGGMGYTEAFF. The CDR3 DNA reads TGTGCCAGTAGTATGAGTGGAGGGATGGGGTACACTGAAGCTTTCTTT.

The chain's CDR3 is CASTPARGNQPQHF. The CDR3 DNA reads as TGTGCCAGCACCCCTGCTCGGGGGAATCAGCCCCAGCATTTT. V is TRBV6-5 and J is TRBJ1-5; D is possibly TRBD1 (5 bases). There are 14 residues in the CDR3. Trimming stripped 7 bases from V and 4 bases from J, with 14 bases between. Germline CDR1 reads MNHEY; CDR2 reads SVGAGI.

The CDR3 nucleotides read TGCGCCAGCAGCCCGACAGCCGACAACGCTGAAGCTTTCTTT. This codes for CASSPTADNAEAFF. This rearrangement joins TRBV5-1 to TRBJ1-1, with D perhaps matching TRBD1 (5 bases). This CDR3 spans 14 amino acids. CDR1 and CDR2 from the germline V gene are SGHRS and YFSETQ. V was clipped by 4 bases and J by 6 bases, with 16 bases between them.

V and J are TRBV28 and TRBJ2-3, with D possibly matching TRBD2 (6 bases). Trimming left V 6 bases short and J 6 bases short, with 22 bases between. The germline gives CDR1 MDHEN, CDR2 SYDVKM. The CDR3 has 16 residues. CDR3 sequence (DNA): TGTGCCAGCAGACACGCCGGGACTTCAATCGGGGATACGCAGTATTTT. This encodes CASRHAGTSIGDTQYF.

This clone was observed a single time. The chain carries TRBV6-5 and TRBJ2-1; 7 nucleotides align to TRBD2. The CDR3 consists of 15 residues. V dropped 8 bases and J dropped 0; count of bases not matched to a gene: 7. Germline-derived CDR1 and CDR2 are MNHEY and SVGAGI. In DNA, the CDR3 is TGTGCCAGCCGAGAGCGGGGTAGCTCCTACAATGAGCAGTTCTTC. Protein sequence: CASRERGSSYNEQFF.

The chain is built from TRBV29-1 and TRBJ2-1, with TRBD2 identical over 15 bases. The junction had 7 bases not matched to a gene; V was cut back by 5 bases and J by 8 bases. The CDR3 loop spans 15 amino acids. The germline V gene has CDR1 SQVTM and CDR2 ANQGSEA. The CDR3 DNA is TGCAGCGTTCCCGGGACTAGCGGGAGGATCGATGAGCAGTTCTTC. Its translation is CSVPGTSGRIDEQFF.

The chain uses TRBV3-1 (or the pseudogene TRBV3-2) and TRBJ1-3; D remains ambiguous. V was trimmed by 0 bases and J by 5 bases, leaving 5 bases between them. Germline V gene sequence: CDR1 LGHDT, CDR2 YNNKEL (reference sequence). The CDR3 is made up of 13 amino acids. The CDR3 DNA follows: TGTGCCAGCAGCCAAGATTCAAGAAACACCATATATTTT. The encoded protein is CASSQDSRNTIYF.